This T cell receptor beta chain was found in a study of blood T cell repertoires in COVID-19. About the research overall: Samples taken during acute and convalescent COVID-19 were collected in the United States, Italy and Spain. T cells, B-cell-depleted T cells, or PBMCs provided the cDNA or gDNA that served as material.

Original analysis: Reference gene primers were amplified, and this amplification served to estimate nucleated cell counts. The repertoire was sequenced with immunoSEQ multiplex PCR; TCRdb's copy has only in-frame clones and lacks some. The V and J calls and the clone size are those of that table, but D and trimming were determined from the DNA. This sample has about 59,000 clones, with 70% to 85% found just once. This CDR3 is 14 amino acids long. J was trimmed by 3 bases and V by 5 bases; bases with no gene match: 4. Germline-derived CDR1 and CDR2 are SGHAT and FQNNGV. The receptor was derived from a man older than 75 with acute or convalescent COVID-19. Source material: peripheral blood. J is TRBJ1-1 and V is TRBV11-2, with 9 bases fitting TRBD1. CDR3 sequence: CASSPRTGDTEAFF. CDR3 sequence (DNA): TGTGCCAGCAGCCCACGGACAGGGGACACTGAAGCTTTCTTT.